This TCR beta chain was sequenced during a study of blood T cell repertoires in COVID-19. Turning to the study itself: T cells, B-cell-depleted T cells, or PBMCs supplied cDNA or gDNA.

Trimming stripped 6 bases from V and 2 bases from J, with 13 bases between. Per germline, CDR1 LNHDA and CDR2 SQIVND (reference sequence). The CDR3 runs 14 residues. As originally analysed: Amplifying reference gene primers gave estimates of nucleated cell counts. Measured with immunoSEQ multiplex PCR; TCRdb has only the in-frame clones, and not every one. That table gives V, J and clone size, and the DNA gave D and trimming. In the table there are around 64,000 clones, 90% to 95% of which are singletons. The sequence derives from a human donor in a cohort sampled during active COVID-19. The chain recombines TRBV19 with TRBJ1-2; possibly TRBD1 for D (6 bases). The specimen sequenced was peripheral blood. Here the CDR3 reads CASRPDRNNYGYTF. CDR3 DNA sequence: TGTGCCAGTAGACCCGACAGGAACAACTATGGCTACACCTTC.